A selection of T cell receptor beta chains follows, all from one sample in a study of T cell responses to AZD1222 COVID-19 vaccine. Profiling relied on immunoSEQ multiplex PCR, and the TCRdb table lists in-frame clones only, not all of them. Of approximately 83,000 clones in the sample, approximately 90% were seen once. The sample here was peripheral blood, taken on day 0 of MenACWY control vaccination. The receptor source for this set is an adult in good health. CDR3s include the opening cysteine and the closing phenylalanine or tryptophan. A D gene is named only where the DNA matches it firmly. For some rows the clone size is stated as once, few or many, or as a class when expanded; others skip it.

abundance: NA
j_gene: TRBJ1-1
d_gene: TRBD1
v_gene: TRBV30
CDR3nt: TGTGCCTGGGCCCCAGGGGGTATGAACACTGAAGCTTTCTTT
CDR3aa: CAWAPGGMNTEAFF

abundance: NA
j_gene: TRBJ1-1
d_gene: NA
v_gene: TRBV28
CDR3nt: TGTGCCACCGGACCACTGAACACTGAAGCTTTCTTT
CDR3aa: CATGPLNTEAFF

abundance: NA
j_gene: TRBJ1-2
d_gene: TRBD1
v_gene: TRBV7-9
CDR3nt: TGTGCCAGCAGCTTAGAGGGGACAGGGGGCTCGCACTATGGCTACACCTTC
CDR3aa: CASSLEGTGGSHYGYTF

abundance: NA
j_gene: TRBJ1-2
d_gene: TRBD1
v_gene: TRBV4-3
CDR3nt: TGCGCCAGCAGCCAAGATTGGCGGACAGGCACCTATGGCTACACCTTC
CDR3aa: CASSQDWRTGTYGYTF

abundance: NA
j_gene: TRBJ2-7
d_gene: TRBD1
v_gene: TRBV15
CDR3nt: TGTGCCACCAGCAGAGATTTGCGACAGGGAGCCTACGAGCAGTACTTC
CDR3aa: CATSRDLRQGAYEQYF

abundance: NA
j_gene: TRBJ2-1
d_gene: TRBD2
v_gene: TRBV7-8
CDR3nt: TGTGCCAGCAGCTTCGTGGGAGGGGCAGTCAATGAGCAGTTCTTC
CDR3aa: CASSFVGGAVNEQFF

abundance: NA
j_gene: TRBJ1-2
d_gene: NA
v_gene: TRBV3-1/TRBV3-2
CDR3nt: TGTGCCAGCAGCCAAGCTATGACCCCAGGTACCTTC
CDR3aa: CASSQAMTPGTF

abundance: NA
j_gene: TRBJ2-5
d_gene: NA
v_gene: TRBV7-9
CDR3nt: TGTGCCAGCAGCTTGGGGGGGCCGCTCCAAGAGACCCAGTACTTC
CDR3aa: CASSLGGPLQETQYF

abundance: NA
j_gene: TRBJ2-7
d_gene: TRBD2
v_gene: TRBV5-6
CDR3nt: TGTGCCAGCAGCTTGGCGGGGGGGATTCCCACCTACGAGCAGTACTTC
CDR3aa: CASSLAGGIPTYEQYF

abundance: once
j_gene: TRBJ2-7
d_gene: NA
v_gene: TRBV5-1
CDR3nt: TGCGCCAGCAGTGGGCCCGGGGTACGGGAGCAGTACTTC
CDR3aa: CASSGPGVREQYF

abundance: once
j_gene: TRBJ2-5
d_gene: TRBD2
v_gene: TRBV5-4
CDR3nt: TGTGCCAGCAGCTTGGGGGGAGCTAGCGGGAGAGTAGAGACCCAGTACTTC
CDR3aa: CASSLGGASGRVETQYF

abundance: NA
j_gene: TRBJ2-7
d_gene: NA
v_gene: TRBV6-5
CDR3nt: TGTGCCAGCAGTTACTCAAGGCAAGATTTCTACGAGCAGTACTTC
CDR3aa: CASSYSRQDFYEQYF

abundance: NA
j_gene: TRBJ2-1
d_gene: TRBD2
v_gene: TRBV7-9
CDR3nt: TGTGCCAGCAGGGAGGCTAGCGGGGTGGATGAGCAGTTCTTC
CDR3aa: CASREASGVDEQFF

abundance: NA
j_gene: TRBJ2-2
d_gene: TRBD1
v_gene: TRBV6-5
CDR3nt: TGTGCCACCCGACAGGGATCGGGCACCGGGGAGCTGTTTTTT
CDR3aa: CATRQGSGTGELFF

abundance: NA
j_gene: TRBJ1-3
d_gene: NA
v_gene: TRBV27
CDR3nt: TGTGCCAGCAACCCGGGCCCGGCTACTTCTGGAAACACCATATATTTT
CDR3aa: CASNPGPATSGNTIYF

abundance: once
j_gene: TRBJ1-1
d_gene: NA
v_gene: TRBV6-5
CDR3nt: TGTGCCAGCAGTTCCTCAACCTGGGCGAACACTGAAGCTTTCTTT
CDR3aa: CASSSSTWANTEAFF

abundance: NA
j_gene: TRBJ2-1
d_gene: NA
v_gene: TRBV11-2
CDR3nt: TGTGCCAGCAGCTTAGGCGGATACTACTACAATGAGCAGTTCTTC
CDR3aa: CASSLGGYYYNEQFF

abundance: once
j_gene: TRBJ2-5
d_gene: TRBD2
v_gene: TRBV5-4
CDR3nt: TGTGCCAGCAGCTTACCCGGGACTAGCGATGGGACCCAGTACTTC
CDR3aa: CASSLPGTSDGTQYF

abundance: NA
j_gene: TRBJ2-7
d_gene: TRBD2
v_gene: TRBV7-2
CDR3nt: TGTGCCAGCAGCTTACTAGCGGGAGGCGAGCAGTACTTC
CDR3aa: CASSLLAGGEQYF

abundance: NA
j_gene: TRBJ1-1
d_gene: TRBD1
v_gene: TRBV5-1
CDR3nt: TGCGCCAGCAGCTGGACGGGACAGGGCCACACTGAAGCTTTCTTT
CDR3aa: CASSWTGQGHTEAFF

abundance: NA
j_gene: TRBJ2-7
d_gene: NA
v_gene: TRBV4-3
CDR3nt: TGCGCCAGCAGCCATGGGGCGGATGTGACCTACGAGCAGTACTTC
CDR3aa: CASSHGADVTYEQYF

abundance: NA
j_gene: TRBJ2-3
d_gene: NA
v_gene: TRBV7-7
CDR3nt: TGTGCTAGCAGCTTAGATGGGGGAGTCGGAGATACGCAGTATTTT
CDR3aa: CASSLDGGVGDTQYF

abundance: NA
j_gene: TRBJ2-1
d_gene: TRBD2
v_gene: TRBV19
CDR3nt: TGTGCCAGTAGCCTCGGGGGGAATGAGCAGTTCTTC
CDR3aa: CASSLGGNEQFF

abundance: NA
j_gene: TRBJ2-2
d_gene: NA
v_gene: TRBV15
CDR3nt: TGTGCCACCAGCCTGGCGGGCGGGGAGCTGTTTTTT
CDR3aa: CATSLAGGELFF

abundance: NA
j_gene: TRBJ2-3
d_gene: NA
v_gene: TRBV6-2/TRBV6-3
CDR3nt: TGTGCCAGCAGTCTAGCGTCGAGCACAGATACGCAGTATTTT
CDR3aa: CASSLASSTDTQYF

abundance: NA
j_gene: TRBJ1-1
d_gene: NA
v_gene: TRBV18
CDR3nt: TGTGCCAGCTCACCAACAGAGAACACTGAAGCTTTCTTT
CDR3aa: CASSPTENTEAFF

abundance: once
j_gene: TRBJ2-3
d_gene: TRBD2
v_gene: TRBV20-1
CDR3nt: TGCAGTGCTAGTGCCCTAAGCAGGACTAGCGAAGGTACGCAGTATTTT
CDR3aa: CSASALSRTSEGTQYF

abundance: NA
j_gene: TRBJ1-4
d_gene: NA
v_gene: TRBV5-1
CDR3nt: TGCGCCAGCAGCTTGGGCTTCGAGGAAAAACTGTTTTTT
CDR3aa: CASSLGFEEKLFF

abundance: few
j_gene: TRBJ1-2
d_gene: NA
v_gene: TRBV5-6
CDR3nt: TGTGCCAGCAGCCTCTCTCCAGGGGCGGGTGGCTACACCTTC
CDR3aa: CASSLSPGAGGYTF

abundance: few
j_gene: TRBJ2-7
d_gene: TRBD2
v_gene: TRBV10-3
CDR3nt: TGTGCCATCAGTGAGTCGAGACTAGCAGGGTCCGAGCAGTACTTC
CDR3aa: CAISESRLAGSEQYF

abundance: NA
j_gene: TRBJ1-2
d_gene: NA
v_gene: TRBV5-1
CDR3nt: TGCGCCAGCAGCCTTGGACAACAACCCTCCTACTATGGCTACACCTTC
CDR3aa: CASSLGQQPSYYGYTF

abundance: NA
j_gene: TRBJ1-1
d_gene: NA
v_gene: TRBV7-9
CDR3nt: TGTGCCAGCAGCTTAGGAGCGGCGGGGCCTGAAGCTTTCTTT
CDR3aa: CASSLGAAGPEAFF

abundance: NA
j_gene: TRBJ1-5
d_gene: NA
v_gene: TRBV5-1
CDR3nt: TGCGCCAGCAGCTTGGGTGGGGGAAACAATCAGCCCCAGCATTTT
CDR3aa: CASSLGGGNNQPQHF

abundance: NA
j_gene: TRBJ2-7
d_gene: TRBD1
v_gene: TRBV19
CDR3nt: TGTGCCAGTAGTACCGGGACAGGGGCCTACGAGCAGTACTTC
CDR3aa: CASSTGTGAYEQYF

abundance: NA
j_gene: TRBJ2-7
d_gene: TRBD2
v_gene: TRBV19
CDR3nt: TGTGCCAGTAGCCAGATGACTAGCGGGTACGAGCAGTACTTC
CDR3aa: CASSQMTSGYEQYF

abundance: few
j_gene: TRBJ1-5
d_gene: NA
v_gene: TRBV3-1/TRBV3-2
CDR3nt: TGTGCCAGCAGCCAAACATCTAGCAATCAGCCCCAGCATTTT
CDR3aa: CASSQTSSNQPQHF

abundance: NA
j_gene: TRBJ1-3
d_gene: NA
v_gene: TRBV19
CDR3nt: TGTGCCAGTCTGCAGGACTCTGGAAACACCATATATTTT
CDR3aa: CASLQDSGNTIYF

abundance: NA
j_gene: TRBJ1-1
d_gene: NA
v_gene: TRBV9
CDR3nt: TGTGCCAGCAGCGTAGTGGACACTGAAGCTTTCTTT
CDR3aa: CASSVVDTEAFF

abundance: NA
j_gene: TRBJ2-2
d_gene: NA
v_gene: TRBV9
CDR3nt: TGTGCCAGCAGCGTAGTTTATAGGTCCGGGGAGCTGTTTTTT
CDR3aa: CASSVVYRSGELFF

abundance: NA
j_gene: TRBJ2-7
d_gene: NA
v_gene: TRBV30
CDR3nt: TGTGCCTGGAGAGCGGGGACACTCTCCGAGCAGTACTTC
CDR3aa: CAWRAGTLSEQYF

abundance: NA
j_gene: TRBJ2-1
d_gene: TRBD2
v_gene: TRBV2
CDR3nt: TGTGCCAGCACCTGGGACTATACGAATGAGCAGTTCTTC
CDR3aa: CASTWDYTNEQFF

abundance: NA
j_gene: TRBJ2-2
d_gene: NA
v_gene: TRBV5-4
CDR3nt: TGTGCCAGCAGCTTGGCGCGTCCCGGGGAGCTGTTTTTT
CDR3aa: CASSLARPGELFF

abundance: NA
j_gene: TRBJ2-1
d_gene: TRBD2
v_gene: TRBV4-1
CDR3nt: TGCGCCAGCAGCCAAGAGGCGCTAGCGGGGGGTCCTTGGACCTACAATGAGCAGTTCTTC
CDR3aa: CASSQEALAGGPWTYNEQFF

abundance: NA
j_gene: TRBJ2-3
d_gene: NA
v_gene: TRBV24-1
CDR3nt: TGTGCCACCAGTGAGAGGGGGACGGGTTTTTCAGATACGCAGTATTTT
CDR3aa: CATSERGTGFSDTQYF

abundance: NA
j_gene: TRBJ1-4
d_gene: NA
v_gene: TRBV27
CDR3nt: TGTGCCAGCAGTTCATCTCAGGGTACCTTTAATGAAAAACTGTTTTTT
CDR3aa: CASSSSQGTFNEKLFF

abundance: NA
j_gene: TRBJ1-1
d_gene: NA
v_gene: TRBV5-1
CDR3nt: TGCGCCAGCAGCTTGGACACTGAAGCTTTCTTT
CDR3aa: CASSLDTEAFF

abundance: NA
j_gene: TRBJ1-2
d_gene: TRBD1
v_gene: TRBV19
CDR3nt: TGTGCCAGTAGTCGGTTGGGGACAGGGGTGGAGTACACCTTC
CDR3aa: CASSRLGTGVEYTF

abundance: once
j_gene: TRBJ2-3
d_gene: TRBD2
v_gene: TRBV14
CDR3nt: TGTGCCAGCAGCCAAGACATGCAAAGCGGGAGAGGGGATACGCAGTATTTT
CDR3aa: CASSQDMQSGRGDTQYF

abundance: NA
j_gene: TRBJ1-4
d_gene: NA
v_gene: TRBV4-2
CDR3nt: TGTGCCAGCAGCCAAGGGGAGAAGGGAAAACTGTTTTTT
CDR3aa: CASSQGEKGKLFF

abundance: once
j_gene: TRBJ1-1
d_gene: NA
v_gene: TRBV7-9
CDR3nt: TGTGCCAGCAGCTTAGGGGGTGAAGCTTTCTTT
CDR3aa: CASSLGGEAFF

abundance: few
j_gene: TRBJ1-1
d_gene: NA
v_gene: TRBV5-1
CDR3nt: TGCGCCAGCAGCTTGCTCCCGGGGAGTTCTAACACTGAAGCTTTCTTT
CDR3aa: CASSLLPGSSNTEAFF

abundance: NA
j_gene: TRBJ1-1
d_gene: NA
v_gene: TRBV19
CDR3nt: TGTGCCAGCCTCTCTGCCGACAGGACTGAAGCTTTCTTT
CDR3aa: CASLSADRTEAFF

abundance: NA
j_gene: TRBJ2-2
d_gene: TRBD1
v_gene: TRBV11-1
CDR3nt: TGTGCCAGCAGCTTGTCGGACAGGGTGGAGACCGGGGAGCTGTTTTTT
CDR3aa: CASSLSDRVETGELFF

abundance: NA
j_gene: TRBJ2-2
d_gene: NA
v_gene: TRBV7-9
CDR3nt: TGTGCCAGCAGCTTCGGGGGGGAGCTGTTTTTT
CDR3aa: CASSFGGELFF

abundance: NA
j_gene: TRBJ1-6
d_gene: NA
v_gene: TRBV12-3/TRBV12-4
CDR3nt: TGTGCCAGCTCTGGGGGGGTAGGATCACCCCTCCACTTT
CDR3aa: CASSGGVGSPLHF

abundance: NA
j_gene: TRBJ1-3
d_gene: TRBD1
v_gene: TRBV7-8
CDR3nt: TGTGCCAGCAGCTTAGGCAGGGGGATCTCTGGAAACACCATATATTTT
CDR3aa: CASSLGRGISGNTIYF

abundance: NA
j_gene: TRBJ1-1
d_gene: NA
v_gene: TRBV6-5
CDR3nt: TGTGCCAGCAGTTACTCGACAGAGGGGGTGAACACTGAAGCTTTCTTT
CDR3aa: CASSYSTEGVNTEAFF